This T cell receptor beta chain originates from a study of blood T cell repertoires in COVID-19. Under the authors' procedure: By means of reference gene primer amplification, nucleated cell counts were estimated. Using immunoSEQ multiplex PCR, the repertoire was profiled, and TCRdb retains in-frame clones only, with some absent. V and J calls and clone size are as listed in that table; D and trimming were resolved from the DNA. The repertoire holds tens of thousands of clones, roughly four fifths seen once, with around 7.2% in the top ten. This receptor was identified in a man aged 50-60 years with active or convalescent COVID-19. Sequenced: peripheral blood.

The CDR3 protein is CASSLDVGARAVTDTQYF. CDR3 nucleotides: TGCGCCAGCAGCTTGGACGTGGGGGCGCGAGCAGTTACAGATACGCAGTATTTT. The chain joins TRBV5-1 to TRBJ2-3; maybe TRBD1 (6 bases). CDR3 size: 18 residues. Between the trimmed V and J ends, which lost 0 bases and 3 bases, there was a span of 20 bases. Germline assignment: CDR1 SGHRS and CDR2 YFSETQ.